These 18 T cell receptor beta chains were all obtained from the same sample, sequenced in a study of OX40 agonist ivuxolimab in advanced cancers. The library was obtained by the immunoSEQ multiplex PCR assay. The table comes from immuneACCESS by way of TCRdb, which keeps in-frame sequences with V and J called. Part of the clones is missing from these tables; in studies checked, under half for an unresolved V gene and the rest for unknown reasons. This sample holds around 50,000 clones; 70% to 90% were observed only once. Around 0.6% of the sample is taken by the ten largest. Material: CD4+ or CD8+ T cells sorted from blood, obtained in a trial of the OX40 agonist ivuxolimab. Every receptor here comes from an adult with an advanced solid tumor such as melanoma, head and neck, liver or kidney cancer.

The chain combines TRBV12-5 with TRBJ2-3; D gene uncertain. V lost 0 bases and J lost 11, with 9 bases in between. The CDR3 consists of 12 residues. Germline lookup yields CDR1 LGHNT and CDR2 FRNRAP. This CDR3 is CASGLVGMGQYF. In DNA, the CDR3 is TGTGCTAGTGGTTTGGTGGGTATGGGGCAGTATTTT.

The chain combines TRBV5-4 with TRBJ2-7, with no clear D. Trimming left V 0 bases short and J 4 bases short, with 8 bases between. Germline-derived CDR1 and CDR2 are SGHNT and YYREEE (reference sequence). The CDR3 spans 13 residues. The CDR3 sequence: CASSLAVGYEQYF. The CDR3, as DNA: TGTGCCAGCAGCTTGGCCGTGGGGTACGAGCAGTACTTC.

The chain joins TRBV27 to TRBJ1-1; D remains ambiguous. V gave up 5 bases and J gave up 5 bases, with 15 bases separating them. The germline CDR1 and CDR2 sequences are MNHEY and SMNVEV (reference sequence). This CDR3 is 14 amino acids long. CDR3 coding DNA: TGTGCCAGCAGTGAAACAAGGGCGGGAACTGAAGCTTTCTTT. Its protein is CASSETRAGTEAFF.

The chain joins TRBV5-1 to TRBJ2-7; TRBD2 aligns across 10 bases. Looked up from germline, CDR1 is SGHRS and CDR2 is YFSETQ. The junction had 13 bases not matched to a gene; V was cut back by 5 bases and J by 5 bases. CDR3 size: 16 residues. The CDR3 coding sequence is TGCGCCAGCAGGGGGATCATAACTAGCGGGACGGACGAGCAGTACTTC. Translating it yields CASRGIITSGTDEQYF.

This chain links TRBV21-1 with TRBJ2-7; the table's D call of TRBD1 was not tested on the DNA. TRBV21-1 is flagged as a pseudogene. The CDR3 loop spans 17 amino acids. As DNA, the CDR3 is TGTGCCAGCAGCAAAGGTGGGGGCCCAGACAGGGCCTACGAGCAGTACTTC. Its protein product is CASSKGGGPDRAYEQYF.

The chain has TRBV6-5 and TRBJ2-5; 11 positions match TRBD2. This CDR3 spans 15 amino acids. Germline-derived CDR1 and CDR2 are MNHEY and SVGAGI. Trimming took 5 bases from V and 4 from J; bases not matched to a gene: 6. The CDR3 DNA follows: TGTGCCAGCAGTCGCCGACTAGCGGGACTAGAGACCCAGTACTTC. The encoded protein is CASSRRLAGLETQYF.

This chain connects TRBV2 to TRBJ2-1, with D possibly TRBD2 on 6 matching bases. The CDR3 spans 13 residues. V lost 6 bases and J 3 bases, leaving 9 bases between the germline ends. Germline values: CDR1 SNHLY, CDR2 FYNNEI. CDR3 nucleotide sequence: TGTGCCAGCAGAAGGGAGGTCTACAATGAGCAGTTCTTC. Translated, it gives CASRREVYNEQFF.

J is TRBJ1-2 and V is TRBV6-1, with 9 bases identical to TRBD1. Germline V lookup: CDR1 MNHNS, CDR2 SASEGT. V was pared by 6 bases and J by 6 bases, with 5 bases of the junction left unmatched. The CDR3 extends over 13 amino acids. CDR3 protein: CASRVTGGNGYTF. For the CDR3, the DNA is TGTGCCAGCAGGGTCACAGGGGGCAATGGCTACACCTTC.

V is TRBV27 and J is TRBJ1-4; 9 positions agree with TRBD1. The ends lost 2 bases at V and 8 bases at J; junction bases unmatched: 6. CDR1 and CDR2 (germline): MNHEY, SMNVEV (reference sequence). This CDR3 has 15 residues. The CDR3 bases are TGTGCCAGCAGTTTACGCCGACAGGGGGGAGAAAAACTGTTTTTT. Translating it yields CASSLRRQGGEKLFF.

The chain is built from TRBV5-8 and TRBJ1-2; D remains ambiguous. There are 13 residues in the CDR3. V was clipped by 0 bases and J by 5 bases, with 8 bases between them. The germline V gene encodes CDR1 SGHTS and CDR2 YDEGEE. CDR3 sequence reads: CASSLEVDYGYTF. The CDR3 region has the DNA TGTGCCAGCAGCTTGGAGGTGGATTATGGCTACACCTTC.

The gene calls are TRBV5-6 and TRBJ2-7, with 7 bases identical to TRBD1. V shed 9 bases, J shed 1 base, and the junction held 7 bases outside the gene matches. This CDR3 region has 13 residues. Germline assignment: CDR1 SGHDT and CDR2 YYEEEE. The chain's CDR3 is CATSRTGSYEQYF. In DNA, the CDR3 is TGTGCCACGAGCCGGACAGGTTCCTACGAGCAGTACTTC. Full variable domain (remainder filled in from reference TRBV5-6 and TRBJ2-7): DAGVTQSPTHLIKTRGQQVTLRCSPKSGHDTVSWYQQALGQGPQFIFQYYEEEERQRGNFPDRFSGHQFPNYSSELNVNALLLGDSALYLCATSRTGSYEQYFGPGTRLTVT.

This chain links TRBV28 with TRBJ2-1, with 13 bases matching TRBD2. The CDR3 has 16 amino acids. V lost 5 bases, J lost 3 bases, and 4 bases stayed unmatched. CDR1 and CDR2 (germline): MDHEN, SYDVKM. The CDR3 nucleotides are TGTGCCAGCAGTAAGACTAGCGGGAGGATCTACAATGAGCAGTTCTTC. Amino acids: CASSKTSGRIYNEQFF.

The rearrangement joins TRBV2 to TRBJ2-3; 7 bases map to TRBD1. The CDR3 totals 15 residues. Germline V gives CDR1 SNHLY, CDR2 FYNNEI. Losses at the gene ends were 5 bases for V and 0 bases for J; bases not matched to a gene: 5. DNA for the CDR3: TGTGCCAGCAGTCTGGACAGGACTAGCACAGATACGCAGTATTTT. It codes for CASSLDRTSTDTQYF.

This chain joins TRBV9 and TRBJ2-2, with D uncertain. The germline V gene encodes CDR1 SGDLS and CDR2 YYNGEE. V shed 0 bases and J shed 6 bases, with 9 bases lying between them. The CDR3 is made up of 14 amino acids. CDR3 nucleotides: TGTGCCAGCAGCGTAGTCACCGAGGCCGGGGAGCTGTTTTTT. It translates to CASSVVTEAGELFF.

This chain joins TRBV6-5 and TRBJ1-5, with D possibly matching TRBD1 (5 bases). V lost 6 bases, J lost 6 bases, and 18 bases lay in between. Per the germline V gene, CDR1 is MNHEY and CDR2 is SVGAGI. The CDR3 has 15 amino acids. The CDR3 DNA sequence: TGTGCCAGCAGCAAAACCCGGGACCCCAGTCAGCCCCAGCATTTT. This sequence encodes CASSKTRDPSQPQHF.

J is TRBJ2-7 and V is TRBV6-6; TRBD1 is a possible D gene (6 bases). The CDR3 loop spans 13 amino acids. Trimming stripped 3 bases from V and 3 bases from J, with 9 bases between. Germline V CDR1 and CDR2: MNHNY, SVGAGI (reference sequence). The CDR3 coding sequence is TGTGCCAGCAGTTATACAGGGATCTACGAGCAGTACTTC. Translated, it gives CASSYTGIYEQYF.

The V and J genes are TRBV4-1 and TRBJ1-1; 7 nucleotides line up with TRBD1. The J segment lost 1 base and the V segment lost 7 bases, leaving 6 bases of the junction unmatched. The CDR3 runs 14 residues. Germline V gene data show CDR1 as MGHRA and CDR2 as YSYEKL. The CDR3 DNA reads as TGCGCCAGCACCTGGACAGGAGGGAACACTGAAGCTTTCTTT. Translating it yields CASTWTGGNTEAFF.

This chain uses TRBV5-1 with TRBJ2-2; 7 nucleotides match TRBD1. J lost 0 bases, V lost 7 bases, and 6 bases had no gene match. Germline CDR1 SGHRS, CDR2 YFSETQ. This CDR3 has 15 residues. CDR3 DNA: TGCGCCAGCGCTTTGGGGACAGCGAACACCGGGGAGCTGTTTTTT. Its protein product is CASALGTANTGELFF.